This paragraph covers one T cell receptor beta chain sequence. This entry belongs to a study of blood T cell repertoires in COVID-19. Background on the study: Acute and convalescent COVID-19 samples came from the United States, Italy and Spain. T cells, B-cell-depleted T cells, or PBMCs provided the cDNA or gDNA that served as material.

V was clipped by 1 base and J by 5 bases; unmatched bases: 11. CDR3 length: 17 residues. The germline V gene encodes CDR1 MNHEY and CDR2 SMNVEV (reference sequence). The authors' processing: How many nucleated cells were present was estimated from reference gene primer amplification. The data were produced by immunoSEQ multiplex PCR, yet TCRdb's version contains in-frame clones alone and is incomplete. D and trimming come from the DNA, and the V and J calls and clone size come from that table. The table has tens of thousands of clones, 90% to 95% seen once; the top ten hold nearly 8.5%. V gene TRBV27 combines with J gene TRBJ2-5; 9 positions match TRBD1. The specimen was peripheral blood. This sequence was found in a human donor in a cohort sampled during active COVID-19. This CDR3 is CASSLFFTGQGPETQYF. In DNA form, the CDR3 reads TGTGCCAGCAGTTTATTCTTCACAGGACAGGGGCCGGAGACCCAGTACTTC.